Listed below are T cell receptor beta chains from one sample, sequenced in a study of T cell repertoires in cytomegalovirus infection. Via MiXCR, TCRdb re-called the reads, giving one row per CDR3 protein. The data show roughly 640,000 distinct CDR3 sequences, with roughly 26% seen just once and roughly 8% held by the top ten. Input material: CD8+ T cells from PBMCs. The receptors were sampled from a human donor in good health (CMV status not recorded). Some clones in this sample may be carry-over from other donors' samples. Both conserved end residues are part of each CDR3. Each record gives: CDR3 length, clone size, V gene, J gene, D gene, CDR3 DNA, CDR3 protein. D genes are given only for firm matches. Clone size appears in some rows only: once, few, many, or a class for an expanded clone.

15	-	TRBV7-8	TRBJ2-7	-	TGTGCCAGCAGCTTAGGGGCCCCGGCAAGAAGTGAGCAGTACTTC	CASSLGAPARSEQYF
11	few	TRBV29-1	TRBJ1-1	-	TGCAGCGTTGATGATCCAACTGAAGCTTTCTTT	CSVDDPTEAFF
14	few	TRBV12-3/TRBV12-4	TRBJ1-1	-	TGTGCCAGCAGTTTCGGGGGTGGCGCAACTGAAGCTTTCTTT	CASSFGGGATEAFF
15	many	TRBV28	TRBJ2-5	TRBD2	TGTGCCAGCAGCCGACTAGCGGGGGGTCAAGAGACCCAGTACTTC	CASSRLAGGQETQYF
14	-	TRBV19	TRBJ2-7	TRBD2	TGTGCCAGTAGTATACGGGGGGAAGACTACGAGCAGTACTTC	CASSIRGEDYEQYF
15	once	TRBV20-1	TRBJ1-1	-	TGCAGTGCTAGAGATCATCGGGGTCCGAACACTGAAGCTTTCTTT	CSARDHRGPNTEAFF
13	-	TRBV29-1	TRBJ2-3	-	TGCAGCGTTGTACCCTCTCAATCAGATACGCAGTATTTT	CSVVPSQSDTQYF
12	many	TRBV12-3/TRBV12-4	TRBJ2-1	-	TGTGCCAGCAGTTTCGGCGCCGATGAGCAGTTCTTC	CASSFGADEQFF
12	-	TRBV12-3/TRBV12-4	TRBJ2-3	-	TGTGCCAGCAGCCCGGGGTCAGATACGCAGTATTTT	CASSPGSDTQYF
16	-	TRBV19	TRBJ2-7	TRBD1	TGTGCCAGTAGTATAGCCTCACAGGGGTTTTCCTACGAGCAGTACTTC	CASSIASQGFSYEQYF
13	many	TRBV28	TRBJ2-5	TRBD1	TGTGCCAGCAGTCCGGGACAGGAGGAGACCCAGTACTTC	CASSPGQEETQYF
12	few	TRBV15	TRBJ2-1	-	TGTGCCACCAGCAAGAACTACAATGAGCAGTTCTTC	CATSKNYNEQFF
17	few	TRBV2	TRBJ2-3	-	TGTGCCAGCAGTGAAGAGATATCAGGGGTGCAGGCAGATACGCAGTATTTT	CASSEEISGVQADTQYF
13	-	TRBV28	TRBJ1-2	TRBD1	TGTGTCAGCAGTTTATGGACAGGCTATGGCTACACCTTC	CVSSLWTGYGYTF
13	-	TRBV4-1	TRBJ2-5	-	TGCGCCAGCAGCTGGGCGGATCAAGAGACCCAGTACTTC	CASSWADQETQYF
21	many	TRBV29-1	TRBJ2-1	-	TGCAGCGTTTGGGGGCCTCTTACAGGGTCCCCAACGCTTAGCTCCTACAATGAGCAGTTCTTC	CSVWGPLTGSPTLSSYNEQFF
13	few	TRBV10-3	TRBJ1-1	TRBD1	TGTGCCATCAGTGGTACAGGGGGCACTGAAGCTTTCTTT	CAISGTGGTEAFF
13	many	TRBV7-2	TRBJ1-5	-	TGTGCCAGCAGCTTAGAGGGCTATCAGCCCCAGCATTTT	CASSLEGYQPQHF
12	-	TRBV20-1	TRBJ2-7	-	TGCAGTGCTAGAGACAGCCTGTACGAGCAGTACTTC	CSARDSLYEQYF
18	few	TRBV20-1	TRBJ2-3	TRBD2	TGCAGTGCTAGTGGCCCCTCTAGCGGGGGCACTAGCACAGATACGCAGTATTTT	CSASGPSSGGTSTDTQYF
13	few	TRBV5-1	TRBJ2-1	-	TGCGCCAGCAATACAGACTCCTACAATGAGCAGTTCTTC	CASNTDSYNEQFF
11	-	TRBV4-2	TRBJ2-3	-	TGTGCCAGCCGGTTTGGAGATACGCAGTATTTT	CASRFGDTQYF
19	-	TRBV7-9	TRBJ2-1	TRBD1	TGTGCCAGCAGCTCGGGACAGGGAGGTCGCCCCGGCTCCTACAATGAGCAGTTCTTC	CASSSGQGGRPGSYNEQFF
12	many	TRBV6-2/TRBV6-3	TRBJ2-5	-	TGTGCCAGCAGTTATAGCGGCGAGACCCAGTACTTC	CASSYSGETQYF
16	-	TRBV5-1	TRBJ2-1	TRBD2	TGCGCCAGCAGCTGGCTAGCGGGGGGACCCTACAATGAGCAGTTCTTC	CASSWLAGGPYNEQFF
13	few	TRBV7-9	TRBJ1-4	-	TGTGCCAGCAATGGAGCAACTAATGAAAAACTGTTTTTT	CASNGATNEKLFF
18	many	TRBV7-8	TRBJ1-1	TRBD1	TGTGCCAGCAGCTCTCCTACCGGGACAGCCTTCATGAACACTGAAGCTTTCTTT	CASSSPTGTAFMNTEAFF
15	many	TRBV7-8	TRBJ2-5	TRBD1	TGTGCCAGCAGCTCCGGGACAGAGTACCAAGAGACCCAGTACTTC	CASSSGTEYQETQYF
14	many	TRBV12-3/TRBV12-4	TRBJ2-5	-	TGTGCCAGCAGTTTTTTGAGTTCCCAAGAGACCCAGTACTTC	CASSFLSSQETQYF
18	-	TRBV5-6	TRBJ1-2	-	TGTGCCAGCAGCTGGGAGGGCGTGGGCAGAAAAACCAACTATGGCTACACCTTC	CASSWEGVGRKTNYGYTF
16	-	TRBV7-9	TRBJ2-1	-	TGTGCCAGCAGCTTAGATTCGGGGTATCAAGGGTATGAGCAGTTCTTC	CASSLDSGYQGYEQFF
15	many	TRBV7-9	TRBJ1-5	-	TGTGCCAGCAGCTTAGGAGGGGGACCAGATCAGCCCCAGCATTTT	CASSLGGGPDQPQHF
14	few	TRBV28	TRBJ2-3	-	TGTGCCAGCAGTTTTCCTAGCCTCACAGATACGCAGTATTTT	CASSFPSLTDTQYF
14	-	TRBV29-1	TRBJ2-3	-	TGCAGCGTTGAAGAGGACACCCGCACGGATACGCAGTATTTT	CSVEEDTRTDTQYF
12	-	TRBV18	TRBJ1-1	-	TGTGCCAGCTCACCGCTTCCGGATGAAGCTTTCTTT	CASSPLPDEAFF
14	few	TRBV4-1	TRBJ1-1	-	TGCGCCAGCAGCCAAGAAGGCCGCCCGAACGAAGCTTTCTTT	CASSQEGRPNEAFF
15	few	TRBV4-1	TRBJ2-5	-	TGCGCCAGCAGCCAAGATTTGGGGAACCAAGAGACCCAGTACTTC	CASSQDLGNQETQYF
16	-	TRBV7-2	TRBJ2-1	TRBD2	TGTGCCAGCAGCTTCGGCCTAGCGGGGGGGTCTAATGAGCAGTTCTTC	CASSFGLAGGSNEQFF
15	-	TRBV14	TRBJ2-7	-	TGTGCCAGCAGCCAAAAGGGGGGCTCCTCCTACGAGCAGTACTTC	CASSQKGGSSYEQYF
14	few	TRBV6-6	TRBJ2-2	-	TGTGCCAGCAGTTACTCGATTCGCTCCGGGGAGCTGTTTTTT	CASSYSIRSGELFF
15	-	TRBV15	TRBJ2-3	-	TGTGCCACCAGCAGAATGGGGCAGAGCACAGATACGCAGTATTTT	CATSRMGQSTDTQYF
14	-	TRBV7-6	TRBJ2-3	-	TGTGCCAGCAGTCCGACAGGAGACACAGATGCGCAGTATTTT	CASSPTGDTDAQYF
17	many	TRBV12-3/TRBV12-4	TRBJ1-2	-	TGTGCCAGCAGTTTATCTTCGCCCCGGTCACCCTCAAGTGGCTACACCTTC	CASSLSSPRSPSSGYTF
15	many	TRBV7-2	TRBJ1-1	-	TGTGCCAGCAGCTCTCCCTCGAGTAGTAGGACTGAAGCTTTCTTT	CASSSPSSSRTEAFF
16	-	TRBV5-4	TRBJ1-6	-	TGTGCCAGCAGTCTGAACAGGGAGAAGAAGAATTCACTCCTCCACTTT	CASSLNREKKNSLLHF
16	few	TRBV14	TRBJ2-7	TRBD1	TGTGCCAGCAGCGAATCCCGACTCAGGGGGCCCTACGAGCAGTACTTC	CASSESRLRGPYEQYF
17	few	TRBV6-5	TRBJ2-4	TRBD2	TGTGCCAGCAGTTTTCTAGCGGGGGGGGGCCCACGCAACATTCAGTACTTC	CASSFLAGGGPRNIQYF
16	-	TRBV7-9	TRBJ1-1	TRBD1	TGTGCCAGCAGCCACCCGGGACAGGGGATGAACACTGAAGCTTTCTTT	CASSHPGQGMNTEAFF
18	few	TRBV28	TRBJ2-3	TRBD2	TGTGCCAGCAGTTTCCCCCGGACTAGCGGGGACGAGACAGATACGCAGTATTTT	CASSFPRTSGDETDTQYF
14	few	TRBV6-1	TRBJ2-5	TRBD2	TGTGCCAGCCGGAGGGTAGGGAGGGGAGAGACCCAGTACTTC	CASRRVGRGETQYF
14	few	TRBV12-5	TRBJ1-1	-	TGTGCTAGTGCCCCGACAGGCAGAGGCACTGAAGCTTTCTTT	CASAPTGRGTEAFF
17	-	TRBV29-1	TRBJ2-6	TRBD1	TGCAGCGTAAGGGACAGCCTCCCCCCCTCTGGGGCCAACGTCCTGACTTTC	CSVRDSLPPSGANVLTF
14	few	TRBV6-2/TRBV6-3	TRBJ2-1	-	TGTGCCAGCAGTTACTCGAACACTTACAATGAGCAGTTCTTC	CASSYSNTYNEQFF
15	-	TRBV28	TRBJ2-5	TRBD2	TGTGCCAGCACCCTGCACTTACGGGGGGAAGAGACCCAGTACTTC	CASTLHLRGEETQYF
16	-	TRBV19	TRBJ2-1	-	TGTGCCAGTAGTTACAACCCGGGACGAGCTCACAATGAGCAGTTCTTC	CASSYNPGRAHNEQFF
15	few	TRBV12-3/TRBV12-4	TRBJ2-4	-	TGTGCCAGCAGTAGAACGGGGGCAGCCAAAAACATTCAGTACTTC	CASSRTGAAKNIQYF
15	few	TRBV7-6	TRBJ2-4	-	TGTGCCAGCAGCATTTCAGGGGCCCCCTCAAACATTCAGTACTTC	CASSISGAPSNIQYF
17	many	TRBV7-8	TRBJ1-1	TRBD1	TGTGCCAGCAGCCCCACCTCGACAGGGGGCAGGGGTACTGAAGCTTTCTTT	CASSPTSTGGRGTEAFF